The rows below give T cell receptor beta chains drawn from one sample of a study of CD8 T cells in Susac syndrome. Each CDR3 protein gets one entry after TCRdb re-called the immunoSEQ multiplex PCR reads with MiXCR. The sample consists of 200,000 to 250,000 distinct CDR3 sequences, approximately 94% of them appearing once. Sample: CD4+ T cells from PBMCs. All receptors derive from a human donor with Susac syndrome. Each CDR3 is given with its conserved first and last residue. D genes are given only for firm matches.

d_gene,v_gene,j_gene,CDR3aa,CDR3nt
NA,TRBV5-1,TRBJ2-5,CASSSSRDKYQETQYF,TGCGCCAGCAGCTCGTCCCGGGACAAGTATCAAGAGACCCAGTACTTC
TRBD2,TRBV20-1,TRBJ2-7,CSARPGTSGGYEQYF,TGCAGTGCTAGACCAGGGACTAGCGGGGGATACGAGCAGTACTTC
TRBD2,TRBV18,TRBJ2-1,CASSPPSGGAAEQFF,TGTGCCAGCTCACCGCCTAGCGGGGGGGCCGCTGAGCAGTTCTTC
TRBD2,TRBV19,TRBJ2-1,CASRRTSGGKQFF,TGTGCCAGTAGGCGGACTAGCGGGGGGAAGCAGTTCTTC
NA,TRBV20-1,TRBJ1-2,CRPLQVPFTGYTF,TGCAGGCCCCTCCAGGTTCCGTTCACTGGCTACACCTTC
TRBD1,TRBV9,TRBJ1-1,CASSHGQGVMNTEAFF,TGTGCCAGCAGCCACGGACAGGGAGTTATGAACACTGAAGCTTTCTTT
TRBD1,TRBV19,TRBJ1-6,CASSHRTGLSGSPLHF,TGTGCCAGTAGTCACCGGACAGGGCTTAGTGGTTCACCCCTCCACTTT
NA,TRBV20-1,TRBJ1-2,CSARDGVNYGYTF,TGCAGTGCTAGAGATGGAGTAAACTATGGCTACACCTTC
NA,TRBV4-3,TRBJ2-2,CASSQEGAQNTGELFF,TGCGCCAGCAGCCAAGAAGGGGCACAGAACACCGGGGAGCTGTTTTTT
NA,TRBV20-1,TRBJ2-5,CSASVPGRRQETQYF,TGCAGTGCTAGTGTACCGGGACGTCGACAAGAGACCCAGTACTTC